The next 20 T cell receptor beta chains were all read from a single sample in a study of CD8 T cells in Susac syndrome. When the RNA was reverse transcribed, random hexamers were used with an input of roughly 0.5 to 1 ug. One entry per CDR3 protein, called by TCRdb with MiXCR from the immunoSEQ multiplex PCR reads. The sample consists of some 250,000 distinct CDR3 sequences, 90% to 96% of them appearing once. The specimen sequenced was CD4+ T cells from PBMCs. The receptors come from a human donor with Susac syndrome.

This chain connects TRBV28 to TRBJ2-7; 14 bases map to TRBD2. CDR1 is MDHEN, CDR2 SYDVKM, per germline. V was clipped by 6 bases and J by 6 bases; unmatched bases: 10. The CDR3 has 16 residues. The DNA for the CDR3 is TGTGCCAGCAGGACTTCGGGACTAGCGGGAGCGGGCGAGCAGTACTTC. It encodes CASRTSGLAGAGEQYF.

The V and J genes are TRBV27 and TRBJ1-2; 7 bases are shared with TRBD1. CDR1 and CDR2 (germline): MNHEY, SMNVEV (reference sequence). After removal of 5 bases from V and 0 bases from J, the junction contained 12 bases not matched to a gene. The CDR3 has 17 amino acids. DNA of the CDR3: TGTGCCAGCAGTCCGCAAACAGGGGCTCTAGCTAACTATGGCTACACCTTC. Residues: CASSPQTGALANYGYTF.

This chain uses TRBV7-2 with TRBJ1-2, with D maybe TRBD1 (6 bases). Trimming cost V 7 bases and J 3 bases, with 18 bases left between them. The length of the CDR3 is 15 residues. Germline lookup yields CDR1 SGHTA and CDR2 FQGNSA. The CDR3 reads CASIPSEGGYYGYTF. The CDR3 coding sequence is TGTGCCAGCATCCCCTCGGAAGGGGGGTACTATGGCTACACCTTC.

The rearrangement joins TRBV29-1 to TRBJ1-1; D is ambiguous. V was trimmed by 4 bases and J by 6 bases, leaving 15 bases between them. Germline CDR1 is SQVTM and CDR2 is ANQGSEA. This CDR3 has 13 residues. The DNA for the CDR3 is TGCAGCGTTGTTCACAGACTAACTCCTGAAGCTTTCTTT. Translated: CSVVHRLTPEAFF.

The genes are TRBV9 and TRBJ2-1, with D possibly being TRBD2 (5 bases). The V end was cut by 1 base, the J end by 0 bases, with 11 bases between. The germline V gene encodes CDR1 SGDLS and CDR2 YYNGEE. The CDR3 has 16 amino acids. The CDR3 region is CASSVRAGASYNEQFF. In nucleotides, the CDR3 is TGTGCCAGCAGCGTACGGGCGGGTGCCTCCTACAATGAGCAGTTCTTC.

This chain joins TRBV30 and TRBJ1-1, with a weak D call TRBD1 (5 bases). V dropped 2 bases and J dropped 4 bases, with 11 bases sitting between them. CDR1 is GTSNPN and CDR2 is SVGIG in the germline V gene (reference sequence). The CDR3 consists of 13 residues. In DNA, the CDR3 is TGTGCCTGGAGTCCAGGGATGGGCACTGAAGCTTTCTTT. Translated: CAWSPGMGTEAFF.

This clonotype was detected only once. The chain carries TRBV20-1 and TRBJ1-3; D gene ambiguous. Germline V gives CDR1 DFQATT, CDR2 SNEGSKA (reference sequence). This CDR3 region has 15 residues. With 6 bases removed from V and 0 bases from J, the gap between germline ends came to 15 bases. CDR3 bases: TGCAGTGCGAGCGAAGGACGGCCCTCTGGAAACACCATATATTTT. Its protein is CSASEGRPSGNTIYF.

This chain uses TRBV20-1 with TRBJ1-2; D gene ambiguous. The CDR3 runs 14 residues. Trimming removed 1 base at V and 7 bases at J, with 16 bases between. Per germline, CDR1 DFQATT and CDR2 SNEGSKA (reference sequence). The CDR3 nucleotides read TGCAGTGCTAGAGCTCAAGGCAGAGAGGGTGGCTACACCTTC. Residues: CSARAQGREGGYTF.

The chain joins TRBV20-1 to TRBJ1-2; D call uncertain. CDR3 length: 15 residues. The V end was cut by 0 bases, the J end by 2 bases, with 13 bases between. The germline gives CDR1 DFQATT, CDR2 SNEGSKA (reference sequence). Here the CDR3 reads CSARDGPGANYGYTF. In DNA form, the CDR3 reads TGCAGTGCTAGAGATGGTCCGGGAGCGAACTATGGCTACACCTTC.

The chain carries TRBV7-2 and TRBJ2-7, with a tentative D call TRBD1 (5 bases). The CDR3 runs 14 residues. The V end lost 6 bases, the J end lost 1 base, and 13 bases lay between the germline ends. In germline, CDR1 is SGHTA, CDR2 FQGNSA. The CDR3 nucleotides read TGTGCCAGCAGTTCGATGACAGCTTCCTACGAGCAGTACTTC. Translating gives CASSSMTASYEQYF. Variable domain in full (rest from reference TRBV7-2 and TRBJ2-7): GAGVSQSPSNKVTEKGKDVELRCDPISGHTALYWYRQSLGQGLEFLIYFQGNSAPDKSGLPSDRFSAERTGGSVSTLTIQRTQQEDSAVYLCASSSMTASYEQYFGPGTRLTVT.

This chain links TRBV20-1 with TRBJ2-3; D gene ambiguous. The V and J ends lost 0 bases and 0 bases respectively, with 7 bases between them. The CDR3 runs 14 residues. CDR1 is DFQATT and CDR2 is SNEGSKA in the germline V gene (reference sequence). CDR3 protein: CSARDGRSTDTQYF. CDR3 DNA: TGCAGTGCTAGAGATGGCAGGAGCACAGATACGCAGTATTTT.

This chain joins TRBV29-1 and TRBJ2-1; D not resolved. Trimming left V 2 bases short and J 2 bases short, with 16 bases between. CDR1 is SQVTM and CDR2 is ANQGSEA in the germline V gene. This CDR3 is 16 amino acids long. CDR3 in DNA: TGCAGCGTTGAACCCAAGGGTCGTTCGGCCTACAATGAGCAGTTCTTC. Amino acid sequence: CSVEPKGRSAYNEQFF.

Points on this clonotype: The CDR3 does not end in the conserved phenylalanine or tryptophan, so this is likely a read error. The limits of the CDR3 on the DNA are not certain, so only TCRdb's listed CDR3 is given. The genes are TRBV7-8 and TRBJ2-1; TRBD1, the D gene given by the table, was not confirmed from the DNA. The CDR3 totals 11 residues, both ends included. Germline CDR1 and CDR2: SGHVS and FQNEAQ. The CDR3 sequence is CASSSGTAAKV.

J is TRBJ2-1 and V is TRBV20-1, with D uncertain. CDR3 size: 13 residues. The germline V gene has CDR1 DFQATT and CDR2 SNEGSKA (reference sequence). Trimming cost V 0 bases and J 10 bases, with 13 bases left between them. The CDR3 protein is CSARDPGSEEQFF. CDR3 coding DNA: TGCAGTGCTAGAGACCCTGGCTCGGAAGAGCAGTTCTTC.

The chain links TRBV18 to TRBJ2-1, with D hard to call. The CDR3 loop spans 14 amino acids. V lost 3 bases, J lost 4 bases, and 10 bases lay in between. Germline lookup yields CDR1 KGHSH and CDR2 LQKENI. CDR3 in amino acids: CASSPAVGYNEQFF. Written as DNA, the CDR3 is TGTGCCAGCTCACCGGCGGTGGGGTACAATGAGCAGTTCTTC.

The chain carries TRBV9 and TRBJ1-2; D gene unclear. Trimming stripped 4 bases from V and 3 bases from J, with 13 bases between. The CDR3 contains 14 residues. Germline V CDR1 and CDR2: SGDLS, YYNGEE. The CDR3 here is CASSPADGYYGYTF. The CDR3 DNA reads TGTGCCAGCAGCCCCGCGGACGGATACTATGGCTACACCTTC.

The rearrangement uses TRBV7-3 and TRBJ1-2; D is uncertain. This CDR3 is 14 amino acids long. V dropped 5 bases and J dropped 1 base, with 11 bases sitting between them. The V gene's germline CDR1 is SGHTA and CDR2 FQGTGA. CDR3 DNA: TGTGCCAGCAGCACGGCAGGCCATAACTATGGCTACACCTTC. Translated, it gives CASSTAGHNYGYTF.

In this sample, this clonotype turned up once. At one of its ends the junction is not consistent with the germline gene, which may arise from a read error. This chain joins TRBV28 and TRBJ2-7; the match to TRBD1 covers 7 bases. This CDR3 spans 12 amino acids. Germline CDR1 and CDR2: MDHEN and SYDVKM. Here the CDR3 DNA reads TGTGCCAGCAGTTCCCGACCTTGGGACAGCGACTTC. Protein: CASSSRPWDSDF.

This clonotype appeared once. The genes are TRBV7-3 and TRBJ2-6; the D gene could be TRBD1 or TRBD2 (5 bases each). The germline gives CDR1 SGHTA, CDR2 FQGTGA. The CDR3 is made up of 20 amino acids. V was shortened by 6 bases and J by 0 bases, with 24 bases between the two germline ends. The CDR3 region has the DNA TGTGCCAGCAGACAGAAACCCGGGACGGCGAACCCCTCTGGGGCCAACGTCCTGACTTTC. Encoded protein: CASRQKPGTANPSGANVLTF.

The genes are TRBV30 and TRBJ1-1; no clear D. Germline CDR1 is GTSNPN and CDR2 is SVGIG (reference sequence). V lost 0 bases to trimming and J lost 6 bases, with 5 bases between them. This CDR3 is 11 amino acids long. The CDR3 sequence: CAWSVNAEAFF. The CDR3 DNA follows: TGTGCCTGGAGTGTAAACGCTGAAGCTTTCTTT.